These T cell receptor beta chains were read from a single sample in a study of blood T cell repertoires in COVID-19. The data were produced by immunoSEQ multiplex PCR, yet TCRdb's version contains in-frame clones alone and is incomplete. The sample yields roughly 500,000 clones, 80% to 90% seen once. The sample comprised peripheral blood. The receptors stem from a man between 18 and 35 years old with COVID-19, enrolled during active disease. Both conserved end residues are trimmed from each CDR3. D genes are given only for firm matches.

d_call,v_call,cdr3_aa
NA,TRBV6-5,AAVWGGAYEQY
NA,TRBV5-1,ASSFEKGVVTDTQY
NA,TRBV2,ASALSYEQY
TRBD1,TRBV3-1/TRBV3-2,ASSHGGQGRSNEQF
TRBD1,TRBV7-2,ASSFDREPSPLQETQY
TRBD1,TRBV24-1,ATSDLGQGAKNIQY
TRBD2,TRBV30,ACLAGTGELF
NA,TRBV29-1,SVDRLRQAAEQF
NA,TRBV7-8,ASRDRGGDNQPQH
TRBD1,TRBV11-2,ASSPGQGLNTEAF
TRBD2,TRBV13,ASSLQRLATGELF
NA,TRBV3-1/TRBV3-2,ASSQGTEAF
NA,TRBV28,ASSLGVTEAF
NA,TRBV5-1,ASSFSSQGGGISDTQY
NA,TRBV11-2,ASSLEAALSYEQY
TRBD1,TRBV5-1,ASRWDRGFEQY
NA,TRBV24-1,ATSDLEKRSPTYEQY
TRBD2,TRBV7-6,ASSVQGGLETSYEQY
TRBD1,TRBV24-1,ATSDRTGGINEQF
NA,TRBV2,ASMSTGDNEQF
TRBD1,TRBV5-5,ASSPDGQADNSPLH
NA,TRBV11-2,ASSHGLLQETQY
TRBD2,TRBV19,ASSPGLATYEQY
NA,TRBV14,ASSRERLSGNTIY
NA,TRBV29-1,SVEKTTNIQY
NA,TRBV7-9,ASSATNYGYT
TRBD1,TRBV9,ASSAGQGAVGITEAF
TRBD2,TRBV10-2,ASSDSGGWDTQY
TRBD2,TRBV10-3,AISLTGTSGRRIYEQY
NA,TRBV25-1,ASSDRVFYEQY
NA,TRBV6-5,ATTGLGETQY
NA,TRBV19,ASSEAHNSPLH
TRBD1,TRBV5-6,ASSNADRDIQY
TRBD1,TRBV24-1,ATSDQGTGGNYEQY
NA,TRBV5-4,ASSLSGETQY
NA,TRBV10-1,ASSELRAVSYNEQF
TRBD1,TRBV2,ASSRDRGRTEAF
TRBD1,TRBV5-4,ASSSETGSGYT
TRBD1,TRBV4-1,ASSQEKGQGGRETQY
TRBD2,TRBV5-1,ASSLVAGLAGYEQF
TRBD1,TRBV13,ASRATGDKYEQY
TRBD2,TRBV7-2,ASSLVGLAGALQF
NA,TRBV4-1,ASSQGPGVVDEQF
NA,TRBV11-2,ASSLVSFGLASLGEQF
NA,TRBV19,ASSYGVAEQF
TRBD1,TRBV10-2,ASSAPGTKTGEGYT
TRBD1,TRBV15,ATSRDGTGVNEQF
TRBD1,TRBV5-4,ASSPDGTGAYEQY
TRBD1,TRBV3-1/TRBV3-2,ASSRDRGGVNTEAF
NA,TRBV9,ASSVGTRTGSDTQY
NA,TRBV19,ASSNRGAAKNIQY
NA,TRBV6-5,ASSLQGFQSYGYT
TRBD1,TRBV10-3,AISESTTGGTANYGYT